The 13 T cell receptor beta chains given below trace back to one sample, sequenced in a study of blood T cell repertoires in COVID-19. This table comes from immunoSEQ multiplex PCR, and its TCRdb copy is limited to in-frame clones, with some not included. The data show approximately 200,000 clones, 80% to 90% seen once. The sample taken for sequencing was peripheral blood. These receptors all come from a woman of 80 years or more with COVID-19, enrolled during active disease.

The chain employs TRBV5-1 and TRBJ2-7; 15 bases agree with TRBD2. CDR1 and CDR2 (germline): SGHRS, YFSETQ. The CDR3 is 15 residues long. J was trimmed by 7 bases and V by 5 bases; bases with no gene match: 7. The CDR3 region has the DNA TGCGCCAGCAGAAGGGGACTAGCGGGAGGAGGGGAGCAGTACTTC. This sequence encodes CASRRGLAGGGEQYF.

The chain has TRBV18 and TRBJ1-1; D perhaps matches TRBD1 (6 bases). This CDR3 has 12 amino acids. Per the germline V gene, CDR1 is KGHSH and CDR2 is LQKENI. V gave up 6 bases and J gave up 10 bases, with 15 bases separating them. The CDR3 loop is CASSPGQPGAFF. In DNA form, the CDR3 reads TGTGCCAGCTCTCCTGGACAGCCGGGAGCTTTCTTT. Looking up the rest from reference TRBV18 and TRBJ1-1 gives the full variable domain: NAGVMQNPRHLVRRRGQEARLRCSPMKGHSHVYWYRQLPEEGLKFMVYLQKENIIDESGMPKERFSAEFPKEGPSILRIQQVVRGDSAAYFCASSPGQPGAFFGQGTRLTVV.

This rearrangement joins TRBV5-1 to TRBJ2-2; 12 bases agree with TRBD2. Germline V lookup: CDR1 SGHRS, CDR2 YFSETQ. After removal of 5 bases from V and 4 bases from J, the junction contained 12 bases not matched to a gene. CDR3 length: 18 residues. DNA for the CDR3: TGCGCCAGCAGTCCCCTAGCGGGAGGGCCCTTGTCCACCGGGGAGCTGTTTTTT. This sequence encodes CASSPLAGGPLSTGELFF.

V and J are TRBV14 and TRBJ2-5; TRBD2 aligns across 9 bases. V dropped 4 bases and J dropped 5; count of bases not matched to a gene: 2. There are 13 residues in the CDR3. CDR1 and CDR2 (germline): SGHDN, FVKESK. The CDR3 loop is CASSLAGAETQYF. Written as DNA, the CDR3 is TGTGCCAGCAGCCTAGCGGGGGCTGAGACCCAGTACTTC.

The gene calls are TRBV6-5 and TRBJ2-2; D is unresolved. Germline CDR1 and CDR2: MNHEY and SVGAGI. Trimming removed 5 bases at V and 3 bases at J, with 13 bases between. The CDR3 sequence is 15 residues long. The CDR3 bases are TGTGCCAGCAGTCTTTTCATTCAGGACACCGGGGAGCTGTTTTTT. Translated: CASSLFIQDTGELFF.

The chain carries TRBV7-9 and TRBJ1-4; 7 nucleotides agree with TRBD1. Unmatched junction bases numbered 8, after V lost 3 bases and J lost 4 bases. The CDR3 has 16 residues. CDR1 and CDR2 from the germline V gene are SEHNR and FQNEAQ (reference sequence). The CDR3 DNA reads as TGTGCCAGCAGCTTCGACAGGGTTGAGGGTAATGAAAAACTGTTTTTT. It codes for CASSFDRVEGNEKLFF.

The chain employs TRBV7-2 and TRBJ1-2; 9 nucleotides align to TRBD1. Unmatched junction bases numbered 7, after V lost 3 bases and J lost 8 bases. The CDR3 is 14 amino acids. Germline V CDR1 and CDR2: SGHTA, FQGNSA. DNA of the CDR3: TGTGCCAGCAGCTTTAGGACAGGGGCTGAGGGCTACACCTTC. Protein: CASSFRTGAEGYTF.

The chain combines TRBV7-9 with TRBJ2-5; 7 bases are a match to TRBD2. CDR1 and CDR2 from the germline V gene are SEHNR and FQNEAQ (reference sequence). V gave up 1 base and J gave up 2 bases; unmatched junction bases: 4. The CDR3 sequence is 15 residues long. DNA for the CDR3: TGTGCCAGCAGCTTAGACGGGGGGTTGCAAGAGACCCAGTACTTC. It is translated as CASSLDGGLQETQYF.

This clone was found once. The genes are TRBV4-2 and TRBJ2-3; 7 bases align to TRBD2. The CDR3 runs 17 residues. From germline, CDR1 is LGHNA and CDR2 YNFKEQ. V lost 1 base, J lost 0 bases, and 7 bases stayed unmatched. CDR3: CASSQVGSSGSTDTQYF. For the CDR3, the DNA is TGTGCCAGCAGCCAAGTAGGAAGTAGCGGGAGCACAGATACGCAGTATTTT.

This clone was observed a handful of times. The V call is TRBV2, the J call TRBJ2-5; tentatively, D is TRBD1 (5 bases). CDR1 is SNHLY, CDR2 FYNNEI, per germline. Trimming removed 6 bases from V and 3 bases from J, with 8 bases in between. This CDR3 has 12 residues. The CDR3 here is CASRPREETQYF. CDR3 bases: TGTGCCAGCAGGCCCAGGGAAGAGACCCAGTACTTC. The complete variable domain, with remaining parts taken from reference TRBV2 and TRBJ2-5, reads EPEVTQTPSHQVTQMGQEVILRCVPISNHLYFYWYRQILGQKVEFLVSFYNNEISEKSEIFDDQFSVERPDGSNFTLKIRSTKLEDSAMYFCASRPREETQYFGPGTRLLVL.

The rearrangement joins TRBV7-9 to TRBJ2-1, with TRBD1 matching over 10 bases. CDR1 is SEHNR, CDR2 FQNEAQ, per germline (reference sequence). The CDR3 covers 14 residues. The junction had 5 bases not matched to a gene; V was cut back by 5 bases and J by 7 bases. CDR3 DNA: TGTGCCAGCAGCCTGGGGACAGGGGTTAATGAGCAGTTCTTC. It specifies CASSLGTGVNEQFF.

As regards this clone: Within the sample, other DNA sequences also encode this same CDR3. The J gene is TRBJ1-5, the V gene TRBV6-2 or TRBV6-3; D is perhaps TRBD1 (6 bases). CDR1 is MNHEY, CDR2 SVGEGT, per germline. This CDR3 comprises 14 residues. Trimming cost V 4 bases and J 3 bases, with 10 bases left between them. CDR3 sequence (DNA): TGTGCCAGCAGTTTACAGGGTGTCAATCAGCCCCAGCATTTT. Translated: CASSLQGVNQPQHF.

As DNA, the CDR3 is TGCGCCAGCAGCTTGGCTAGCGGGTGGGTAGGAGAGCAGTTCTTC. The encoded protein is CASSLASGWVGEQFF. The rearrangement joins TRBV5-1 to TRBJ2-1; TRBD2 aligns across 8 bases. The germline gives CDR1 SGHRS, CDR2 YFSETQ. V was pared by 0 bases and J by 10 bases, with 9 bases of the junction left unmatched. The CDR3 length is 15 residues.